This T cell receptor beta chain was captured in a study of a mutant IDH1 vaccine in newly diagnosed glioma. On the study more broadly: A roughly 60% male, 37.5% female split and a mean age of 40.4 years characterized treated patients. Study findings and constraints: Across multiple MHC alleles, almost 95% of patients had vaccine-induced responses.

Turning to this clone: As yet, its antigen is unknown.

CDR1 is GTSNPN and CDR2 is SVGIG in the germline V gene (reference sequence). Trimming shortened V by 5 bases and J by 3 bases, and 14 bases separated the two germline ends. This CDR3 has 14 residues. The table came from immunoSEQ multiplex PCR; TCRdb's copy has only in-frame clones and leaves some out. The repertoire holds more than 40,000 clones, with around 80% as singletons. Time point indicated: week 5, during vaccination. In every dose of vaccine, 300 ug of mutant IDH1 20-mer peptide was given alongside topical imiquimod. Every donor had a new WHO grade 3 or 4 astrocytoma that was IDH1-mutant, with loss of nuclear ATRX.

The TCR originated in a woman aged 40 to 49 with glioma. V and J are TRBV30 and TRBJ1-3; tentatively, D is TRBD1 (5 bases). The starting material was PBMCs, obtained from a glioma patient whose treatment included an IDH1 peptide vaccine. CDR3 residues: CAWGPFQGGNTIYF. The CDR3 DNA is TGTGCCTGGGGACCCTTCCAGGGTGGAAACACCATATATTTT.